The 32 T cell receptor beta chains listed next were all sequenced from one sample in a study of blood T cell repertoires in COVID-19. Method: immunoSEQ multiplex PCR; TCRdb's copy keeps in-frame clones and lacks some. The sample comprises over 150,000 clones, about 88% of which are singletons, and less than 3.5% rests with the top ten. Sequenced: peripheral blood. These receptors originate from a man in his forties with active or convalescent COVID-19.

The chain links TRBV7-3 to TRBJ1-2; possibly TRBD1 for D (6 bases). This CDR3 has 13 amino acids. Trimming removed 4 bases at V and 10 bases at J, with 16 bases between. Germline CDR1 and CDR2: SGHTA and FQGTGA. CDR3 nucleotide sequence: TGTGCCAGCAGCTCACAGACAGGCCTACACTACACCTTC. Residues: CASSSQTGLHYTF.

The genes are TRBV9 and TRBJ1-1, with TRBD1 matching 9 bases. The V segment lost 4 bases and the J segment 1 base; nucleotides outside the gene matches: 2. The germline V gene has CDR1 SGDLS and CDR2 YYNGEE. This CDR3 is built from 14 residues. In DNA, the CDR3 is TGTGCCAGCAGCTCGACAGGGGGGAACACTGAAGCTTTCTTT. It encodes CASSSTGGNTEAFF.

The rearrangement joins TRBV6-6 to TRBJ1-2; TRBD1 matches 8 bases. The CDR3 sequence is 14 residues long. Trimming at V came to 6 bases and at J to 2 bases, leaving 5 bases not matched to a gene. Germline V gene lookup returns CDR1 MNHNY and CDR2 SVGAGI (reference sequence). The CDR3 region is CASSQGQANYGYTF. CDR3 in DNA: TGTGCCAGCAGCCAGGGACAGGCAAACTATGGCTACACCTTC.

V usage is TRBV10-1 and J usage is TRBJ2-1; 7 bases fit TRBD1. This CDR3 is 14 amino acids long. The ends lost 5 bases at V and 6 bases at J; junction bases unmatched: 7. Germline V gene sequence: CDR1 WNHNN, CDR2 SYGVQD (reference sequence). The CDR3 sequence is CASSNGQALNEQFF. The CDR3 bases are TGCGCCAGCAGTAACGGACAGGCCCTCAATGAGCAGTTCTTC.

This chain uses TRBV6-5 with TRBJ1-6; the D is unclear. The CDR3 has 14 residues. V was clipped by 4 bases and J by 5 bases, with 9 bases between them. Germline lookup yields CDR1 MNHEY and CDR2 SVGAGI. The chain's CDR3 is CASSFGVDNSPLHF. For the CDR3, the DNA is TGTGCCAGCAGTTTCGGGGTTGATAATTCACCCCTCCACTTT.

The V call is TRBV7-8, the J call TRBJ1-5; a weak D match, TRBD1 (6 bases). Per germline, CDR1 SGHVS and CDR2 FQNEAQ. V lost 2 bases and J 2 bases, leaving 7 bases between the germline ends. CDR3 length: 14 amino acids. The CDR3 here is CASSLKGGNQPQHF. CDR3 nucleotide sequence: TGTGCCAGCAGCTTAAAGGGGGGCAATCAGCCCCAGCATTTT.

The V call is TRBV5-6, the J call TRBJ2-3; the match to TRBD2 covers 8 bases. The CDR3 totals 15 residues. Germline V CDR1 and CDR2: SGHDT, YYEEEE. Trimming cost V 1 base and J 3 bases; bases outside gene matches: 4. This chain's CDR3 is CASSLMTSVTDTQYF. As DNA, the CDR3 is TGTGCCAGCAGCTTGATGACTAGCGTGACAGATACGCAGTATTTT.

A single count supports this clone. DNA for the CDR3: TGTGCCAGCAGCTTTCTAGGCGGGAATAGCTATGGCTACACCTTC. Protein sequence: CASSFLGGNSYGYTF. The V and J genes are TRBV9 and TRBJ1-2; D remains unclear. From germline, CDR1 is SGDLS and CDR2 YYNGEE. The CDR3 loop spans 15 amino acids. Trimming shortened V by 4 bases and J by 4 bases, and 17 bases separated the two germline ends.

V is TRBV29-1 and J is TRBJ2-7, with unresolved D. Trimming removed 2 bases at V and 0 bases at J, with 5 bases between. CDR1 and CDR2 (germline): SQVTM, ANQGSEA. The CDR3 runs to 12 residues. CDR3 loop: CSVEKYSYEQYF. CDR3 sequence (DNA): TGCAGCGTTGAAAAATACTCCTACGAGCAGTACTTC.

This sequence joins TRBV5-1 and TRBJ2-3, with 7 bases matching TRBD1. V gave up 1 base and J gave up 0 bases; unmatched junction bases: 5. The CDR3 sequence is 16 residues long. Germline V CDR1 and CDR2: SGHRS, YFSETQ. The CDR3 nucleotides are TGCGCCAGCAGCTTGTCACAGGGGCTTAGCACAGATACGCAGTATTTT. Translation: CASSLSQGLSTDTQYF. Full variable domain (outside the CDR3, taken from reference TRBV5-1 and TRBJ2-3): KAGVTQTPRYLIKTRGQQVTLSCSPISGHRSVSWYQQTPGQGLQFLFEYFSETQRNKGNFPGRFSGRQFSNSRSEMNVSTLELGDSALYLCASSLSQGLSTDTQYFGPGTRLTVL.

The V gene is TRBV19, the J gene TRBJ2-3, with D perhaps matching TRBD1 (5 bases). There are 15 residues in the CDR3. Germline CDR1 LNHDA, CDR2 SQIVND (reference sequence). The V gene lost 3 bases and the J gene lost 3 bases, with 13 bases spanning the gap. The CDR3 region is CASSMKGPGTDTQYF. CDR3 DNA sequence: TGTGCCAGTAGTATGAAGGGGCCCGGAACAGATACGCAGTATTTT.

This chain connects TRBV6-1 to TRBJ2-4, with TRBD1 matching over 8 bases. V was clipped by 2 bases and J by 7 bases; unmatched bases: 10. Germline lookup yields CDR1 MNHNS and CDR2 SASEGT. CDR3 length: 16 residues. CDR3 loop: CASSELGQGGVNIQYF. CDR3 DNA: TGTGCCAGCAGTGAACTCGGACAGGGCGGAGTGAACATTCAGTACTTC.

The CDR3 region is CASKELGQIYGYTF. The CDR3 region has the DNA TGTGCCAGCAAGGAGTTGGGACAGATCTATGGCTACACCTTC. The rearrangement links TRBV27 to TRBJ1-2; 7 positions agree with TRBD1. The germline V gene has CDR1 MNHEY and CDR2 SMNVEV (reference sequence). The CDR3 length is 14 residues. V was clipped by 7 bases and J by 4 bases; unmatched bases: 9.

The rearrangement joins TRBV6-1 to TRBJ1-1, with TRBD1 matching over 7 bases. Germline CDR1 reads MNHNS; CDR2 reads SASEGT. Losses at the gene ends were 1 base for V and 4 bases for J; bases not matched to a gene: 6. CDR3 length: 15 residues. For the CDR3, the DNA is TGTGCCAGCAGTGAAGACGAGACAGGGAGCACTGAAGCTTTCTTT. Protein sequence: CASSEDETGSTEAFF.

This rearrangement joins TRBV7-2 to TRBJ1-1; D not resolved. The CDR3 loop spans 12 amino acids. The V and J ends lost 4 bases and 7 bases respectively, with 10 bases between them. Looked up from germline, CDR1 is SGHTA and CDR2 is FQGNSA. The CDR3 sequence is CASSSGWSEAFF. The CDR3, as DNA: TGTGCCAGCAGCTCGGGGTGGAGTGAAGCTTTCTTT.

The gene calls are TRBV2 and TRBJ2-7, with D tentatively TRBD1 (6 bases). Trimming removed 2 bases from V and 6 bases from J, with 11 bases in between. Germline lookup yields CDR1 SNHLY and CDR2 FYNNEI. The CDR3 totals 13 residues. CDR3 sequence: CASSEYQGLEQYF. The DNA for the CDR3 is TGTGCCAGCAGTGAATACCAGGGGCTCGAGCAGTACTTC.

V usage is TRBV21-1 and J usage is TRBJ2-1; TRBD2 is the table's D call and was not checked against the DNA. TRBV21-1 is tagged as a pseudogene. This CDR3 has 14 residues. In nucleotides, the CDR3 is TGTGCCAGCAGCAGTGGGGGACTTTACAATGAGCAGTTCTTC. Translating gives CASSSGGLYNEQFF.

V gene TRBV25-1 combines with J gene TRBJ2-2; D is undetermined. The CDR3 is made up of 16 amino acids. Germline lookup yields CDR1 MGHDK and CDR2 SYGVNS. Trimming took off 3 bases at V and 4 bases at J, with 15 bases between the two ends. The CDR3 sequence is CASSEWSLRGTGELFF. In DNA form, the CDR3 reads TGTGCCAGCAGTGAGTGGAGCCTCCGAGGCACCGGGGAGCTGTTTTTT.

This chain links TRBV28 with TRBJ2-3, with D possibly TRBD2 on 6 matching bases. CDR3 length: 14 residues. V lost 8 bases, J lost 1 base, and 13 bases lay in between. The germline V gene encodes CDR1 MDHEN and CDR2 SYDVKM. The CDR3 DNA sequence: TGTGCCAGCGGCGGGACGAAGGGCACAGATACGCAGTATTTT. Amino acids: CASGGTKGTDTQYF. The variable domain in full, with the rest retrieved from reference TRBV28 and TRBJ2-3, is DVKVTQSSRYLVKRTGEKVFLECVQDMDHENMFWYRQDPGLGLRLIYFSYDVKMKEKGDIPEGYSVSREKKERFSLILESASTNQTSMYLCASGGTKGTDTQYFGPGTRLTVL.

The chain employs TRBV20-1 and TRBJ1-5; TRBD1 might be the D (6 bases). The V end lost 3 bases, the J end lost 5 bases, and 14 bases lay between the germline ends. CDR1 and CDR2 (germline): DFQATT, SNEGSKA (reference sequence). The CDR3 loop spans 14 amino acids. The chain's CDR3 is CSASFQGLDQPQHF. CDR3 sequence (DNA): TGCAGTGCTAGTTTCCAGGGGCTCGATCAGCCCCAGCATTTT.

This clone was counted a single time. The chain links TRBV3-1 (or the pseudogene TRBV3-2) to TRBJ2-7; D unclear. Germline assignment: CDR1 LGHDT and CDR2 YNNKEL (reference sequence). This CDR3 comprises 12 residues. Trimming pared 1 base from V and 2 bases from J, leaving 3 bases between. The CDR3 DNA is TGTGCCAGCAGCCAAGTAACCTACGAGCAGTACTTC. Protein product: CASSQVTYEQYF.

The chain links TRBV29-1 to TRBJ1-4, with a weak D call TRBD1 (6 bases). V lost 7 bases and J lost 1, with 10 bases in between. CDR1 and CDR2 (germline): SQVTM, ANQGSEA. The CDR3 has 13 residues. As DNA, the CDR3 is TGCAGCGGTTCGACAGGAACTAATGAAAAACTGTTTTTT. This gives the protein CSGSTGTNEKLFF.

This clone has only a few counts. The chain has TRBV29-1 and TRBJ1-2; 10 nucleotides agree with TRBD1. This CDR3 comprises 13 residues. Germline values: CDR1 SQVTM, CDR2 ANQGSEA. J lost 3 bases, V lost 7 bases, and 5 bases had no gene match. The CDR3 bases are TGCAGCGAGCTCGGACAGGGGGACTATGGCTACACCTTC. Translated: CSELGQGDYGYTF. The whole variable domain, remainder taken from reference TRBV29-1 and TRBJ1-2, is SAVISQKPSRDICQRGTSLTIQCQVDSQVTMMFWYRQQPGQSLTLIATANQGSEATYESGFVIDKFPISRPNLTFSTLTVSNMSPEDSSIYLCSELGQGDYGYTFGSGTRLTVV.

The V gene is TRBV12-5, the J gene TRBJ2-7, with TRBD1 identical over 9 bases. Germline CDR1 is LGHNT and CDR2 is FRNRAP. CDR3 length equals 14 residues. The junction had 7 bases not matched to a gene; V was cut back by 7 bases and J by 3 bases. CDR3 nucleotides: TGTGCTAGTGCCCCACGGGACAGGGTCTACGAGCAGTACTTC. It translates to CASAPRDRVYEQYF.

J is TRBJ2-1 and V is TRBV5-1; 9 bases are shared with TRBD1. This CDR3 has 15 residues. V lost 2 bases and J lost 7; bases outside the gene matches: 7. Germline CDR1 is SGHRS and CDR2 is YFSETQ. CDR3 in amino acids: CASSFSGTGSNEQFF. CDR3 in DNA: TGCGCCAGCAGCTTCTCCGGGACAGGGTCGAATGAGCAGTTCTTC.

V gene TRBV5-1 combines with J gene TRBJ2-5; 7 positions match TRBD1. The CDR3 is made up of 17 amino acids. Trimming removed 0 bases from V and 0 bases from J; junction bases left unmatched: 8. Germline V CDR1 and CDR2: SGHRS, YFSETQ. This CDR3 is CASSLGFGTAYQETQYF. The CDR3 coding sequence is TGCGCCAGCAGCTTGGGGTTCGGGACAGCATACCAAGAGACCCAGTACTTC.

The gene calls are TRBV30 and TRBJ1-6, with D possibly matching TRBD1 (6 bases). V was clipped by 7 bases and J by 2 bases, with 12 bases between them. The germline V gene encodes CDR1 GTSNPN and CDR2 SVGIG (reference sequence). The CDR3 extends over 14 amino acids. The CDR3 bases are TGTGCCTTCCAGGGGATGGCCTATAATTCACCCCTCCACTTT. Protein: CAFQGMAYNSPLHF.

In this sample, this clone turned up once. The genes are TRBV18 and TRBJ1-5; no definite D call. Germline values: CDR1 KGHSH, CDR2 LQKENI. This CDR3 is 16 amino acids long. Trimming took off 0 bases at V and 6 bases at J, with 15 bases between the two ends. CDR3 region: CASSPPGSSSGQPQHF. CDR3 nucleotide sequence: TGTGCCAGCTCACCACCGGGGAGCTCCTCCGGTCAGCCCCAGCATTTT.

This sequence joins TRBV12-3 or TRBV12-4 and TRBJ1-2; 8 bases are shared with TRBD1. Losses at the gene ends were 6 bases for V and 7 bases for J; bases not matched to a gene: 4. The CDR3 totals 12 residues. CDR3 protein: CASSSTGGGYTF. Here the CDR3 DNA reads TGTGCCAGCAGCTCCACAGGGGGTGGCTACACCTTC.

The chain uses TRBV4-1 and TRBJ1-3; TRBD1 might be the D (5 bases). Trimming shortened V by 4 bases and J by 0 bases, and 10 bases separated the two germline ends. The CDR3 has 15 amino acids. Germline-derived CDR1 and CDR2 are MGHRA and YSYEKL. Here the CDR3 DNA reads TGCGCCAGCAGCCCTCGACAGAGCTCTGGAAACACCATATATTTT. Encoded protein: CASSPRQSSGNTIYF.

The chain combines TRBV5-1 with TRBJ1-6, with 7 bases lining up with TRBD1. After removal of 4 bases from V and 5 bases from J, the junction contained 3 bases not matched to a gene. In germline, CDR1 is SGHRS, CDR2 YFSETQ. The CDR3 spans 14 residues. CDR3 nucleotides: TGCGCCAGCAGCGGGGGACAGAATAATTCACCCCTCCACTTT. It yields the protein CASSGGQNNSPLHF.

This clone was counted a few times. The chain carries TRBV29-1 and TRBJ2-2; D remains ambiguous. With 7 bases removed from V and 1 base from J, the gap between germline ends came to 7 bases. The CDR3 covers 12 residues. Germline-derived CDR1 and CDR2 are SQVTM and ANQGSEA. Here the CDR3 DNA reads TGCAGCGCCAGGCTGAACACCGGGGAGCTGTTTTTT. As protein: CSARLNTGELFF.